The rows below give T cell receptor beta chains drawn from one sample of a study of cytomegalovirus exposure and HLA in healthy donors. The repertoire was sequenced with immunoSEQ multiplex PCR; TCRdb's copy has only in-frame clones and lacks some. Its table lists just over 150,000 clones. Sequenced input: PBMCs. All receptors derive from a man aged 25-45 years in good health and CMV-seronegative. Each CDR3 is given without its conserved first and last residue. Fields, in order: CDR3 protein, J gene, V gene.

cdr3_aa: ASSARQGGEQY
j_call: TRBJ2-7
v_call: TRBV9

cdr3_aa: ASSSTEGYEQY
j_call: TRBJ2-7
v_call: TRBV27

cdr3_aa: ASSLASLSNQPQH
j_call: TRBJ1-5
v_call: TRBV7-2

cdr3_aa: ASSFDAGGPYNEQF
j_call: TRBJ2-1
v_call: TRBV5-4

cdr3_aa: ASSDDRSSYNSPLH
j_call: TRBJ1-6
v_call: TRBV25-1

cdr3_aa: ASSLEGNEGGYT
j_call: TRBJ1-2
v_call: TRBV7-2

cdr3_aa: ASSLAGVSSTDTQY
j_call: TRBJ2-3
v_call: TRBV5-6

cdr3_aa: ASREQGPGGNQPQH
j_call: TRBJ1-5
v_call: TRBV2

cdr3_aa: ASSLVTGDTQY
j_call: TRBJ2-3
v_call: TRBV7-9

cdr3_aa: ASSSRARVYEQY
j_call: TRBJ2-7
v_call: TRBV28

cdr3_aa: ASSISGDPEKLF
j_call: TRBJ1-4
v_call: TRBV19

cdr3_aa: ASSPGTGEETQY
j_call: TRBJ2-5
v_call: TRBV18

cdr3_aa: ASSLWSGSSYNEQF
j_call: TRBJ2-1
v_call: TRBV28

cdr3_aa: ASSLGGRSYEQY
j_call: TRBJ2-7
v_call: TRBV28

cdr3_aa: ASSFSGGELF
j_call: TRBJ2-2
v_call: TRBV7-2

cdr3_aa: ASSPPGLAGGTGELF
j_call: TRBJ2-2
v_call: TRBV18

cdr3_aa: ASSESLANTDTQY
j_call: TRBJ2-3
v_call: TRBV10-1

cdr3_aa: ASSLQGAWAGNTIY
j_call: TRBJ1-3
v_call: TRBV11-2